What follows are 8 T cell receptor beta chains derived from one specimen sequenced in a study of T cell responses to AZD1222 COVID-19 vaccine. Repertoires were generated with immunoSEQ multiplex PCR, while TCRdb's copy carries only in-frame clones and drops some. Of around 53,000 clones in the sample, around 85% are singletons; the top ten hold about 20%. Sequencing used peripheral blood, obtained on day 0 of MenACWY control vaccination. These receptors were obtained from an adult in good health.

In this sample, this clone turned up a few times. This sequence joins TRBV2 and TRBJ1-4; the D gene is possibly TRBD1 (5 bases). The germline V and J ends were trimmed by 5 bases and 2 bases, with 15 bases remaining between them. This CDR3 comprises 16 residues. Germline values: CDR1 SNHLY, CDR2 FYNNEI. CDR3 sequence (DNA): TGTGCCAGCAGTTTCCAGGGAAGTAGGACTAATGAAAAACTGTTTTTT. Protein: CASSFQGSRTNEKLFF.

A few counts support this clone. The rearrangement joins TRBV5-4 to TRBJ1-5; D possibly corresponds to TRBD1 (6 bases). V lost 4 bases and J lost 7, with 12 bases in between. CDR1 and CDR2 (germline): SGHNT, YYREEE (reference sequence). The CDR3 loop spans 13 amino acids. The CDR3 sequence: CASSPDRQQPQHF. CDR3 DNA sequence: TGTGCCAGCAGCCCGGACAGACAACAGCCCCAGCATTTT. Full variable domain (missing parts from reference TRBV5-4 and TRBJ1-5): ETGVTQSPTHLIKTRGQQVTLRCSSQSGHNTVSWYQQALGQGPQFIFQYYREEENGRGNFPPRFSGLQFPNYSSELNVNALELDDSALYLCASSPDRQQPQHFGDGTRLSIL.

The rearrangement joins TRBV2 to TRBJ1-2, with 9 bases matching TRBD1. There are 14 residues in the CDR3. Germline V gene lookup returns CDR1 SNHLY and CDR2 FYNNEI. Trimming at V came to 4 bases and at J to 8 bases, leaving 8 bases not matched to a gene. CDR3 sequence reads: CASSGGQGYSGYTF. The CDR3 DNA reads TGTGCCAGCAGTGGGGGACAGGGTTACTCCGGCTACACCTTC.

The chain links TRBV30 to TRBJ1-3; D remains ambiguous. V was trimmed by 4 bases and J by 4 bases, leaving 14 bases between them. Germline CDR1 GTSNPN, CDR2 SVGIG (reference sequence). CDR3 length: 14 amino acids. For the CDR3, the DNA is TGTGCCTGGACGGGGATGGGTAAAGGAAACACCATATATTTT. Translating gives CAWTGMGKGNTIYF. The whole variable domain, remainder taken from reference TRBV30 and TRBJ1-3, is SQTIHQWPATLVQPVGSPLSLECTVEGTSNPNLYWYRQAAGRGLQLLFYSVGIGQISSEVPQNLSASRPQDRQFILSSKKLLLSDSGFYLCAWTGMGKGNTIYFGEGSWLTVV.

This chain connects TRBV2 to TRBJ1-2; D not resolved. Deletions cut 5 bases from V and 4 bases from J, with 11 bases between. The CDR3 has 13 residues. CDR1 SNHLY and CDR2 FYNNEI come from the germline V gene. This chain's CDR3 is CASSLGLGYGYTF. CDR3 coding DNA: TGTGCCAGCAGTTTGGGGTTAGGCTATGGCTACACCTTC.

CDR3 sequence reads: CSSMGTGERGYTF. In DNA, the CDR3 is TGCAGCTCGATGGGGACAGGGGAAAGGGGCTACACCTTC. The chain recombines TRBV29-1 with TRBJ1-2, with 10 bases matching TRBD1. The CDR3 runs 13 residues. The germline CDR1 and CDR2 sequences are SQVTM and ANQGSEA. Unmatched junction bases numbered 11, after V lost 8 bases and J lost 8 bases.

Written as DNA, the CDR3 is TGCAGCGTCCTCGGCTCACGAGGCGGGCCCCAGCATTTT. This translates into CSVLGSRGGPQHF. The gene calls are TRBV29-1 and TRBJ1-5; D remains unclear. The germline CDR1 and CDR2 sequences are SQVTM and ANQGSEA. V shed 6 bases and J shed 9 bases, with 18 bases lying between them. The CDR3 consists of 13 residues.

The chain uses TRBV6-4 and TRBJ1-2; tentatively, D is TRBD1 (6 bases). The CDR3 extends over 13 amino acids. Looked up from germline, CDR1 is MRHNA and CDR2 is SNTAGT. Trimming pared 6 bases from V and 5 bases from J, leaving 13 bases between. The CDR3 DNA sequence: TGTGCCAGCAGGGCCGGGACAAATTATGGCTACACCTTC. This sequence encodes CASRAGTNYGYTF.